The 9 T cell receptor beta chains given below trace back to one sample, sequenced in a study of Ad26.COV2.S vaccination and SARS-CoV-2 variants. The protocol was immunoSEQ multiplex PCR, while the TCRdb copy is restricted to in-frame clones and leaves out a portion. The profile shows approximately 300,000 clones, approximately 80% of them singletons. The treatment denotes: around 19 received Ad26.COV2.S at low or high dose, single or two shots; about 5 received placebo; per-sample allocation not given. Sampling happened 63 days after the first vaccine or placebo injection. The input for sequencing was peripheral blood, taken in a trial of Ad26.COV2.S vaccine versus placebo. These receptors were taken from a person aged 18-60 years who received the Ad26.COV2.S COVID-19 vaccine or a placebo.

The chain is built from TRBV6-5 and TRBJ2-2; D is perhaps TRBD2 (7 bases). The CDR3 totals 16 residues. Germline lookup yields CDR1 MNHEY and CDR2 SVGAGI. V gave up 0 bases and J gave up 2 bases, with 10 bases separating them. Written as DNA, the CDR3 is TGTGCCAGCAGTTACTCCGGGGGGCCCAACACCGGGGAGCTGTTTTTT. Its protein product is CASSYSGGPNTGELFF.

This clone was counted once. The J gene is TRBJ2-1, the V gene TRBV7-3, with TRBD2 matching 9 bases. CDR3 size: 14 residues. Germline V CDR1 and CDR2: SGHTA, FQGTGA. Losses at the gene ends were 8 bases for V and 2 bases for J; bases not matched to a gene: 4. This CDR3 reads CASSSGGTYNEQFF. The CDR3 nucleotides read TGTGCCAGCTCCAGCGGGGGGACCTACAATGAGCAGTTCTTC.

In DNA form, the CDR3 reads TGTGCCAGCAGTACCGGGACAGGGCCGGGCTACACCTTC. Encoded protein: CASSTGTGPGYTF. The V and J genes are TRBV6-2 or TRBV6-3 and TRBJ1-2; 9 positions match TRBD1. The trim removed 5 bases at V and 8 bases at J, leaving 6 bases unmatched. Per the germline V gene, CDR1 is MNHEY and CDR2 is SVGEGT. This CDR3 spans 13 amino acids.

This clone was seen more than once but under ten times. The CDR3 reads CASRLGLNDSPLHF. The DNA of the CDR3 is TGTGCCAGCAGACTAGGCCTCAATGATTCACCCCTCCACTTT. The rearrangement joins TRBV25-1 to TRBJ1-6, with unresolved D. This CDR3 has 14 residues. Germline CDR1 is MGHDK and CDR2 is SYGVNS. V was cut by 6 bases and J by 8 bases, with 14 bases left in between.

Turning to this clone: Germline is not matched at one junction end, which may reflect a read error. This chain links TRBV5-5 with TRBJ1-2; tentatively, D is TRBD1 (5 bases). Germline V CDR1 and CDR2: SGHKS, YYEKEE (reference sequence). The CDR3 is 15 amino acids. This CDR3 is CASTLSGAGVYGYTF. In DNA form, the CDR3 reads TGTGCCAGCACCTTGAGTGGGGCCGGAGTCTATGGCTACACCTTC.

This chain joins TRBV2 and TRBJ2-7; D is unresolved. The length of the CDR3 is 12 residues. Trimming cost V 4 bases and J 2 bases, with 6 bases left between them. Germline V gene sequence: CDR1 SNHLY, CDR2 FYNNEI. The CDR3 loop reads CASSVLTYEQYF. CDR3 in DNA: TGTGCCAGCAGTGTTCTCACCTACGAGCAGTACTTC.

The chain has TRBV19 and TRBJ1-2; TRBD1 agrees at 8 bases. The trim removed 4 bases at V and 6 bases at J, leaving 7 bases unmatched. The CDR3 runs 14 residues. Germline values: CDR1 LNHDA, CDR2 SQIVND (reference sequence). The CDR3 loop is CASSRGQGVNGYTF. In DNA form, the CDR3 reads TGTGCCAGTAGTAGAGGACAGGGCGTAAATGGCTACACCTTC.

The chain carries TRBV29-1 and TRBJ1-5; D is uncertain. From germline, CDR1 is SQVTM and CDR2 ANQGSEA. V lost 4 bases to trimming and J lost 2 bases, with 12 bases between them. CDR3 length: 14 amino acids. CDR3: CSVVWGYGNQPQHF. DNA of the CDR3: TGCAGCGTTGTCTGGGGATATGGCAATCAGCCCCAGCATTTT.

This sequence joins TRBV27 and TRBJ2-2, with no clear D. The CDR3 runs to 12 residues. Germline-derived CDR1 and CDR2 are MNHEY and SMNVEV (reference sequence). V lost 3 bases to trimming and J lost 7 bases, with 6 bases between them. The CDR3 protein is CASSFLGGELFF. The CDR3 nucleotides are TGTGCCAGCAGTTTTTTAGGCGGGGAGCTGTTTTTT.